This entry is about one T cell receptor beta chain. This probably arose from a read error, given a far larger clone one base away. The sample is drawn from a study of low-dose radiotherapy and immunotherapy resistance in tumors. The wider study: At a dose of 200 mg/m2, intravenous cyclophosphamide was given every two weeks, one day before radiation and immunotherapy. For four cycles from cycle 1 day 1, patients took 300 mg oral aspirin daily.

First-strand cDNA used TRAV- and TRBV-specific primers, covering alpha and beta chains. Both a constant-region primer and a V-primer adapter served to amplify TCRs across 15 to 25 PCR cycles. TCRdb reprocessed the reads via MiXCR and lists one record per CDR3 protein. Seen here are some 100,000 distinct CDR3 sequences, approximately 22% observed once, and the top ten hold around 13%. Time point denoted: after trial treatment. As to treatment: LDRT plus nivolumab, ipilimumab, low-dose cyclophosphamide and aspirin (RACIN trial). Treatment combined nivolumab, ipilimumab, aspirin, low-dose cyclophosphamide and low-dose radiotherapy in a dose-escalation trial. Patients who could take part had advanced solid tumors with no tumor-infiltrating lymphocytes. Looked up from germline, CDR1 is SGDLS and CDR2 is YYNGEE. The CDR3 is 13 residues long. Trimming removed 0 bases at V and 13 bases at J, with 14 bases between.

The receptor was isolated from a female donor with ovarian cancer. The chain uses TRBV9 and TRBJ2-1, with D possibly being TRBD1 (6 bases). The specimen comprised PBMCs, sampled after low-dose radiotherapy plus immunotherapy. CDR3 DNA sequence: TGTGCCAGCAGCGTAGGGAGGACAGAGACCCAGTTCTTC. Protein sequence: CASSVGRTETQFF.